These 12 T cell receptor beta chains originate from one sample sequenced in a study of blood T cells in healthy people across ages (dated by TCRdb to 2013 to 2016). Preparation of the library involved 5' RACE. Sequencing relied on an Illumina HiSeq 2500. A second PCR of about 6 to 11 cycles was performed with a sample-barcoded 5' primer and a J-beta primer mix. The public reads were reanalyzed by TCRdb: fastp trimming at Q25, MiXCR alignment, in-frame beta chains only. Rows with one shared CDR3 protein collapse into an entry with the most common genes and DNA. For this sample there are hundreds of thousands of distinct CDR3 sequences; about 28% appear just once. Approximately 15% of the sample belongs to the ten largest clones. Sequences were obtained from blood. The receptor set was obtained from a woman older than 75 in good health.

The chain has TRBV20-1 and TRBJ1-3; TRBD1 might be the D (5 bases). Germline assignment: CDR1 DFQATT and CDR2 SNEGSKA (reference sequence). There are 14 residues in the CDR3. The ends were cut back, 5 bases at V and 2 bases at J, with 13 bases in the middle. The CDR3 coding sequence is TGCAGTGCTCCCCCGAGGGGAACTGGAAACACCATATATTTT. Protein: CSAPPRGTGNTIYF.

This clonotype was counted between two and nine times. The gene calls are TRBV7-6 and TRBJ1-6; the D is unclear. Germline CDR1 is SGHVS and CDR2 is FNYEAQ. The CDR3 totals 13 residues. Trimming took 5 bases from V and 9 from J, leaving 11 bases between them. This CDR3 reads CASSISKASPLHF. For the CDR3, the DNA is TGTGCCAGCAGCATCTCTAAAGCTTCACCCCTCCACTTT. Complete variable domain (other parts from reference TRBV7-6 and TRBJ1-6): GAGVSQSPRYKVTKRGQDVALRCDPISGHVSLYWYRQALGQGPEFLTYFNYEAQQDKSGLPNDRFSAERPEGSISTLTIQRTEQRDSAMYRCASSISKASPLHFGNGTRLTVT.

This clonotype was counted ten times or more. The gene calls are TRBV3-1 and TRBJ2-5; D unclear. Germline CDR1 is LGHDT and CDR2 is YNNKEL (reference sequence). This CDR3 is built from 13 residues. V was clipped by 6 bases and J by 5 bases, with 13 bases between them. This CDR3 reads CASRKRPEETQYF. DNA of the CDR3: TGTGCCAGCAGAAAGCGTCCGGAGGAGACCCAGTACTTC.

Ten or more counts support this clonotype. The chain has TRBV29-1 and TRBJ2-1, with 10 bases identical to TRBD2. With V trimmed by 6 bases and J by 2 bases, 13 bases remained unmatched. This CDR3 is built from 17 residues. In germline, CDR1 is SQVTM, CDR2 ANQGSEA. The DNA of the CDR3 is TGCAGCGTCTCATATAGCGGGGGGCCCCACCCCTACAATGAGCAGTTCTTC. It encodes CSVSYSGGPHPYNEQFF.

On this clonotype: A much bigger clone sits one base away, suggesting this may be a read error. V usage is TRBV6-2 or TRBV6-3 and J usage is TRBJ2-3; 13 nucleotides line up with TRBD2. Germline V gene data show CDR1 as MNHEY and CDR2 as SVGEGT. The CDR3 extends over 15 amino acids. CDR3 nucleotides: TGTGCCAGCGAGACTAGCGGGGGGCCGCCAGATACGCGGTATTTT. It yields the protein CASETSGGPPDTRYF.

This clonotype appeared many times. The rearrangement joins TRBV18 to TRBJ2-4; 9 positions agree with TRBD1. With V trimmed by 3 bases and J by 6 bases, 6 bases remained unmatched. CDR3 length equals 15 residues. The germline V gene encodes CDR1 KGHSH and CDR2 LQKENI. CDR3 sequence reads: CASSPLDRGRNIQYF. The CDR3 DNA reads as TGTGCCAGCTCACCCTTGGACAGGGGAAGAAACATTCAGTACTTC.

This clonotype was seen a handful of times. The gene calls are TRBV20-1 and TRBJ2-5, with D perhaps matching TRBD1 (5 bases). Germline V gene data show CDR1 as DFQATT and CDR2 as SNEGSKA (reference sequence). V lost 0 bases to trimming and J lost 1 base, with 12 bases between them. CDR3 length equals 15 residues. The CDR3 loop is CSARDGAQAQETQYF. CDR3 DNA sequence: TGCAGTGCTAGAGATGGAGCACAGGCCCAAGAGACCCAGTACTTC.

This clonotype was detected a few times. The chain is built from TRBV15 and TRBJ2-3; 11 bases are a match to TRBD2. After removal of 3 bases from V and 3 bases from J, the junction contained 8 bases not matched to a gene. The CDR3 sequence is 17 residues long. Germline loops: CDR1 LNHNV, CDR2 YYDKDF (reference sequence). CDR3 coding DNA: TGTGCCACCAGCAGGGACTCTAGCGGGGGGTTTACAGATACGCAGTATTTT. This sequence encodes CATSRDSSGGFTDTQYF.

This chain connects TRBV5-1 to TRBJ1-6, with D possibly TRBD1 on 6 matching bases. The CDR3 contains 16 residues. Germline CDR1 SGHRS, CDR2 YFSETQ. The V end lost 3 bases, the J end lost 10 bases, and 20 bases lay between the germline ends. The CDR3 nucleotides read TGCGCCAGCAGCTCGGCGGACTGGGGGCAACGCTCACCCCTCCACTTT. Protein product: CASSSADWGQRSPLHF.

This clonotype has a single count. The chain joins TRBV7-2 to TRBJ1-1; D perhaps matches TRBD1 (5 bases). The V end lost 0 bases, the J end lost 4 bases, and 12 bases lay between the germline ends. This CDR3 is built from 15 residues. The germline V gene has CDR1 SGHTA and CDR2 FQGNSA. The CDR3 sequence: CASSLARVGSTEAFF. CDR3 nucleotides: TGTGCCAGCAGCTTAGCCAGGGTGGGGAGCACTGAAGCTTTCTTT. The full variable domain, rest sourced from reference TRBV7-2 and TRBJ1-1, is GAGVSQSPSNKVTEKGKDVELRCDPISGHTALYWYRQSLGQGLEFLIYFQGNSAPDKSGLPSDRFSAERTGGSVSTLTIQRTQQEDSAVYLCASSLARVGSTEAFFGQGTRLTVV.

This chain uses TRBV5-1 with TRBJ1-2; 7 bases are a match to TRBD1. The CDR3 is 16 residues long. After removal of 2 bases from V and 5 bases from J, the junction contained 12 bases not matched to a gene. Germline assignment: CDR1 SGHRS and CDR2 YFSETQ. CDR3 in DNA: TGCGCCAGCAGCTTTGGTGACAGGGTGGAGGGGTATGGCTACACCTTC. Translation: CASSFGDRVEGYGYTF.

The genes are TRBV2 and TRBJ2-3; 7 nucleotides match TRBD2. CDR3 size: 13 residues. Germline CDR1 and CDR2: SNHLY and FYNNEI. The ends lost 9 bases at V and 2 bases at J; junction bases unmatched: 5. CDR3 region: CARSGATTDTQYF. DNA of the CDR3: TGTGCCAGGAGCGGGGCGACCACAGATACGCAGTATTTT.